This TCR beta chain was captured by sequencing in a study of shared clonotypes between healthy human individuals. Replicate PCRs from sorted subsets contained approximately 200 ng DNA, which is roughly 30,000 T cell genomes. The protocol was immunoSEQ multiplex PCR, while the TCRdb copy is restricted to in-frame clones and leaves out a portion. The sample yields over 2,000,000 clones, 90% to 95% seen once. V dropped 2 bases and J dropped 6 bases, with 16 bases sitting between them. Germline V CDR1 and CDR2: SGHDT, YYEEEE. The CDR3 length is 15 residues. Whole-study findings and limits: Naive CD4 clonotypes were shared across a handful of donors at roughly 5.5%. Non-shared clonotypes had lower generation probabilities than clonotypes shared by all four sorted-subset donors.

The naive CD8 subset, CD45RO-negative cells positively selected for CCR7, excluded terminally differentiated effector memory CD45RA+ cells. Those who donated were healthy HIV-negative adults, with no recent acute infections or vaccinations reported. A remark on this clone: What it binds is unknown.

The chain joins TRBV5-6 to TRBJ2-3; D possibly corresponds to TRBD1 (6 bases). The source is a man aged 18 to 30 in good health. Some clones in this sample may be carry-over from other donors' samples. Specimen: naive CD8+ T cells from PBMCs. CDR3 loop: CASSFLTGSWDTQYF. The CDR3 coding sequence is TGTGCCAGCAGCTTTCTAACAGGGTCGTGGGATACGCAGTATTTT. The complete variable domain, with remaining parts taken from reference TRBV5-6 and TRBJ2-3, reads DAGVTQSPTHLIKTRGQQVTLRCSPKSGHDTVSWYQQALGQGPQFIFQYYEEEERQRGNFPDRFSGHQFPNYSSELNVNALLLGDSALYLCASSFLTGSWDTQYFGPGTRLTVL.